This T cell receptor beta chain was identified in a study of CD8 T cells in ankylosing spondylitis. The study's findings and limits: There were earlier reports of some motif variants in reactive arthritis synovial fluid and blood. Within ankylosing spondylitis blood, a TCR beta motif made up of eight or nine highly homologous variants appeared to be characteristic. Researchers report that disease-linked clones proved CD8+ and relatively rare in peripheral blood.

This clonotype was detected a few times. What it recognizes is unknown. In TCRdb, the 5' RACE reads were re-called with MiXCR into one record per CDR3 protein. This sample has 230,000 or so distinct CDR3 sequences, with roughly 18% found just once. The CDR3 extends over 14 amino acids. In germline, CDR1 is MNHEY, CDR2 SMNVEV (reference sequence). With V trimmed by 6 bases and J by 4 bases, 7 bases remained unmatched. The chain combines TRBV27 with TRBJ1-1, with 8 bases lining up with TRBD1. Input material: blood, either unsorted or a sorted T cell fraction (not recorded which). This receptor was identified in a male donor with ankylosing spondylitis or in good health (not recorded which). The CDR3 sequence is CASRQTGVGTEAFF. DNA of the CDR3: TGTGCCAGCAGACAGACAGGGGTAGGCACTGAAGCTTTCTTT.